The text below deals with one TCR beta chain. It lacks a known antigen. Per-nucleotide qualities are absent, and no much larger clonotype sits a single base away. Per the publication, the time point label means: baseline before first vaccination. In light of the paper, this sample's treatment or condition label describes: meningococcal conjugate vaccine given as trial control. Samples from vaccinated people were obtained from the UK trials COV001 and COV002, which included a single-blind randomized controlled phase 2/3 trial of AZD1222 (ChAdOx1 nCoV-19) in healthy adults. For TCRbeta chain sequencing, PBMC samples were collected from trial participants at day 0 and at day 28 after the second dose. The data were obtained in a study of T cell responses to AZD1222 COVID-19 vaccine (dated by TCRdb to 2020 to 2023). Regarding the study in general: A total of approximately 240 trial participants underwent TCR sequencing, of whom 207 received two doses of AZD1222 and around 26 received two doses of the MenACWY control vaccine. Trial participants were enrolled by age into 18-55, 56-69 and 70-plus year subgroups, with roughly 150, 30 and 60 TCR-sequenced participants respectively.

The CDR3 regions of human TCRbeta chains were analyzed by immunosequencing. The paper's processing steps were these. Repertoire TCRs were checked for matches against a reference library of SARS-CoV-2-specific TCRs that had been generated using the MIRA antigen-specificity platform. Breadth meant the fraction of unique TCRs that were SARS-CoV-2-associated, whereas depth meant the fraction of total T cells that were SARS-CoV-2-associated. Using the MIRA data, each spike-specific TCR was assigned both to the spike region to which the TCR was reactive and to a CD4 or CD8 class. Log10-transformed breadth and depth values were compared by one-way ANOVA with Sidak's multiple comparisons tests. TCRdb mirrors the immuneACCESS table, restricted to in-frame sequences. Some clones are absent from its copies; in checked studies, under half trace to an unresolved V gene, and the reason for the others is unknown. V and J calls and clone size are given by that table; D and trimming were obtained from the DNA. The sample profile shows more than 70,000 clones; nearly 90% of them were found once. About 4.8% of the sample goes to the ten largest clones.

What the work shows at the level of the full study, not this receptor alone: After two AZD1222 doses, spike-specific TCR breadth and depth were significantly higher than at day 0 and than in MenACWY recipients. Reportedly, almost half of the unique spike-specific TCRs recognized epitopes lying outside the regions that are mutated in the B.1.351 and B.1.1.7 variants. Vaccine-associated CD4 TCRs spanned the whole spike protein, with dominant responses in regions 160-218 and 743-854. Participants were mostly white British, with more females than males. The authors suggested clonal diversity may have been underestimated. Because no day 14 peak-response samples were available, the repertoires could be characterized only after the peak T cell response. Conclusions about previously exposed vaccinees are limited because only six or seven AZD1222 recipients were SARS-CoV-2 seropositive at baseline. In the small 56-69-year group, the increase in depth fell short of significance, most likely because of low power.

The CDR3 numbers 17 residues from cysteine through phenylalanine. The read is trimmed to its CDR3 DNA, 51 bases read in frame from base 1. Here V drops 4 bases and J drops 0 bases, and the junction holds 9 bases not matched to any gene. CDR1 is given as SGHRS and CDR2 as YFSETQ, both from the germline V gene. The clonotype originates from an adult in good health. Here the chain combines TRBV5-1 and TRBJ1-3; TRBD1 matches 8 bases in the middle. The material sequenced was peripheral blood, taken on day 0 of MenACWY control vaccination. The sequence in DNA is TGCGCCAGCAGCCCTAGGAGGACAGGGCTCTCTGGAAACACCATATATTTT. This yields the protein CASSPRRTGLSGNTIYF.